Listed below are T cell receptor beta chains from one sample, sequenced in a study of human T cells and chemical hapten exposure. From the RACE reads, TCRdb called clonotypes with MiXCR, one entry per CDR3 protein. The sample includes around 71,000 distinct CDR3 sequences, around 9.5% seen only once; the top ten take 3.3%. The specimen was whole blood, collected in connection with sensitization to the hapten diphenylcyclopropenone (DPC). These receptors came from a woman aged 40 to 50 with alopecia areata. Some clones in this sample may be carry-over from other donors' samples. Each CDR3 is given with its conserved first and last residue. A D gene is named only where the DNA matches it firmly. Clone size, where shown, is once, few, many, or a class for clones that have expanded.

>many|TRBJ1-1|TRBV15|-
TGTGCCACCAGCAGAGATTTTGGGGGGCCTAAAGCTTTCTTT
CATSRDFGGPKAFF
>many|TRBJ2-5|TRBV2|-
TGTGCCAGCAGTGAGGGAATAAGAGAGACCCAGTACTTC
CASSEGIRETQYF
>many|TRBJ2-2|TRBV29-1|TRBD1
TGCAGCGTCAAGACAGGGTTGGGGAAAGCCGGGGAGCTGTTTTTT
CSVKTGLGKAGELFF
>few|TRBJ1-1|TRBV7-9|-
TGTGCCAGCAGCGGCATTCGGGGCGCTGAAGCTTTCTTT
CASSGIRGAEAFF
>many|TRBJ1-2|TRBV12-3/TRBV12-4|TRBD1
TGTGCCAGCAGTTTAATTCCCGGACAGGGACCTTATGGCTACACCTTC
CASSLIPGQGPYGYTF
>many|TRBJ1-6|TRBV5-5|-
TGTGCCAGCAGCTTATGGGGCAATGACTCACCCCTCCACTTT
CASSLWGNDSPLHF
>few|TRBJ2-6|TRBV7-2|-
TGTGCCAGCAGCTTAACCGGGGTCAACGTCCTGACTTTC
CASSLTGVNVLTF
>few|TRBJ2-1|TRBV6-5|-
TGTGCCAGCAGTTACTCGATCTCGTTCTACAATGAGCAGTTCTTC
CASSYSISFYNEQFF
>many|TRBJ1-1|TRBV15|-
TGTGCCACCAGCCCACGGGCCCTCGTCTCCGCTTTCTTT
CATSPRALVSAFF
>-|TRBJ2-3|TRBV12-2|-
TGTGCAAGTCGCCCGGGATTCACAGATACGCAGTATTTT
CASRPGFTDTQYF
>many|TRBJ1-5|TRBV12-3/TRBV12-4|-
TGTGCCAGCAGTTTTTCAGGGTTCAATCAGCCCCAGCATTTT
CASSFSGFNQPQHF
>-|TRBJ2-3|TRBV7-2|TRBD2
TGTGCCAGCAGCTCTAGCGGTAGCACAGATACGCAGTATTTT
CASSSSGSTDTQYF
>-|TRBJ2-7|TRBV6-2/TRBV6-3|-
TGTGCCAGCAGTTACTCAGGCCGGTACGAGCAGTACTTC
CASSYSGRYEQYF
>many|TRBJ2-7|TRBV5-1|-
TGCGCCAGCAGCCAGGACTTCAGGGGAGAGCAGTACTTC
CASSQDFRGEQYF
>many|TRBJ1-2|TRBV7-9|-
TGTGCCGTTACTCCCCAGGGTAACTATGGCTACACCTTC
CAVTPQGNYGYTF
>few|TRBJ2-7|TRBV7-2|TRBD2
TGTGCCAGCAGCTATCGGACTAGCGGGGTCTACGAGCAGTACTTC
CASSYRTSGVYEQYF
>many|TRBJ2-3|TRBV29-1|TRBD2
TGCAGCACGACTAGCGGGGAGGCAGATACGCAGTATTTT
CSTTSGEADTQYF
>few|TRBJ2-7|TRBV14|-
TGTGCCAGCAGCCAAGTAGCCTCCTACGAGCAGTACTTC
CASSQVASYEQYF
>-|TRBJ2-7|TRBV20-1|-
TGCAGTGCTAGAGATATCCCCCACAGGAGCTCCTACGAGCAGTACTTC
CSARDIPHRSSYEQYF
>many|TRBJ2-2|TRBV6-5|-
TGTGCCAGCAGTCGGCAGGGGGGCGGCGGGGAGCTGTTTTTT
CASSRQGGGGELFF
>many|TRBJ2-3|TRBV7-2|-
TGTGCCAGCAGCCAAGGGGCTCGGGGAACTACAGATACGCAGTATTTT
CASSQGARGTTDTQYF
>-|TRBJ1-1|TRBV5-1|TRBD1
TGCGCCAGCAGCTTGGGGACAGGGTTAAGAGGTGAAGCTTTCTTT
CASSLGTGLRGEAFF
>many|TRBJ1-2|TRBV7-9|TRBD1
TGTGCCAGCAGCTTTGACAGGGGGCTTGCCTATGGCTACACCTTC
CASSFDRGLAYGYTF
>few|TRBJ2-7|TRBV7-8|-
TGTGCCAGCAGTCATTCGACAGGCGTTTACGAGCAGTACTTC
CASSHSTGVYEQYF
>many|TRBJ1-2|TRBV7-9|TRBD1
TGTGCCAGCAGCTTCCCTGGACAGGGGCGTCATGGCTACACCTTC
CASSFPGQGRHGYTF
>-|TRBJ2-7|TRBV7-2|-
TGTGCCAGCAGCCCCGAGGGGGGTCGCGAGCAGTACTTC
CASSPEGGREQYF
>many|TRBJ2-3|TRBV6-2/TRBV6-3|-
TGTGCCAGTTCTCAGGGTACGCAGTATTTT
CASSQGTQYF
>-|TRBJ2-1|TRBV7-9|TRBD2
TGTGCCAGCAGCCCGCTAGCGCGGGGGGGCCGCGATGAGCAGTTCTTC
CASSPLARGGRDEQFF